Listed here are 30 T cell receptor beta chains from one sample, sequenced in a study of shared clonotypes between healthy human individuals (dated by TCRdb to 2018 to 2020). The library relied on the immunoSEQ multiplex PCR assay. TCRdb holds this immuneACCESS table with in-frame rearrangements only. Some clones are missing; in checked studies, unresolved V genes explain under half, and the rest has no known cause. This sample is represented by roughly 2,300,000 clones; around 93% of them were singletons. Roughly 0.34% of the sample rests with the top ten. Sequencing used naive CD4+ T cells from PBMCs. According to the study, the label for this sample's cell subset or site signals: CD45RA+ positively selected. The receptors were sampled from a man aged 18 to 30 in good health. Some clones in this sample may be carry-over from other donors' samples.

This clone was detected only once. This CDR3 is also generated by other DNA sequences in the sample. The chain links TRBV9 to TRBJ2-3; D gene ambiguous. V was clipped by 2 bases and J by 2 bases, with 9 bases between them. CDR3 length: 14 amino acids. Germline V gene data show CDR1 as SGDLS and CDR2 as YYNGEE. CDR3 in DNA: TGTGCCAGCAGCGTCGGGTCCACCACAGATACGCAGTATTTT. Translated: CASSVGSTTDTQYF.

Comment on this clone: Other DNA sequences in the same sample also yield this CDR3. This chain uses TRBV11-3 with TRBJ2-4; D might be TRBD1 or TRBD2, each matching 5 bases. Between the trimmed V and J ends, which lost 1 base and 2 bases, there was a span of 6 bases. This CDR3 region has 14 residues. CDR1 and CDR2 (germline): SGHNT, YENEEA. The CDR3 loop is CASSLGGTKNIQYF. As DNA, the CDR3 is TGTGCCAGCAGCTTAGGGGGGACCAAAAACATTCAGTACTTC.

The V call is TRBV30, the J call TRBJ2-7; 9 nucleotides agree with TRBD1. The CDR3 sequence is 11 residues long. Germline V CDR1 and CDR2: GTSNPN, SVGIG (reference sequence). The ends lost 5 bases at V and 11 bases at J; junction bases unmatched: 7. The CDR3 DNA reads TGTGCCTGGGCTAAAGGGGACAGGGAGTACTTC. It encodes CAWAKGDREYF.

The chain carries TRBV19 and TRBJ2-7, with a tentative D call TRBD2 (7 bases). The CDR3 is 13 residues long. V gave up 7 bases and J gave up 6 bases, with 16 bases separating them. The germline CDR1 and CDR2 sequences are LNHDA and SQIVND (reference sequence). Here the CDR3 reads CASTILGGLEQYF. The CDR3 DNA is TGTGCCAGTACCATCCTGGGGGGGCTCGAGCAGTACTTC.

The rearrangement uses TRBV6-5 and TRBJ1-4; 11 bases are a match to TRBD1. With V trimmed by 6 bases and J by 4 bases, 4 bases remained unmatched. Germline V lookup: CDR1 MNHEY, CDR2 SVGAGI. This CDR3 has 15 residues. The CDR3 DNA follows: TGTGCCAGCAGACGGACAGGGGGCGGTAATGAAAAACTGTTTTTT. Amino acid sequence: CASRRTGGGNEKLFF.

This clone appeared a single time. The chain recombines TRBV15 with TRBJ1-2; TRBD1 aligns across 9 bases. The CDR3 totals 17 residues. Germline V CDR1 and CDR2: LNHNV, YYDKDF (reference sequence). The trim removed 4 bases at V and 8 bases at J, leaving 17 bases unmatched. DNA for the CDR3: TGTGCCACCAGCAATGTTCTATTGAACAGGGGGCGCGGAGGCTACACCTTC. As protein: CATSNVLLNRGRGGYTF.

The chain joins TRBV2 to TRBJ2-7; 8 positions match TRBD2. This CDR3 spans 16 amino acids. Looked up from germline, CDR1 is SNHLY and CDR2 is FYNNEI. The V gene end was trimmed by 3 bases and the J gene end by 3 bases; junction bases not matched to a gene: 10. The CDR3 spells CASSDLGGASVYEQYF. CDR3 sequence (DNA): TGTGCCAGCAGTGACCTCGGGGGGGCTAGCGTCTACGAGCAGTACTTC.

V is TRBV6-1 and J is TRBJ2-1, with TRBD2 as a possible D gene (5 bases). V lost 3 bases and J lost 8, with 17 bases in between. This CDR3 has 15 residues. Germline loops: CDR1 MNHNS, CDR2 SASEGT. Here the CDR3 reads CASSDRSGSLDEQFF. The CDR3 DNA is TGTGCCAGCAGTGATCGGAGTGGGAGTCTGGATGAGCAGTTCTTC.

The V and J genes are TRBV18 and TRBJ1-6, with a weak D call TRBD1 (5 bases). Germline V gene data show CDR1 as KGHSH and CDR2 as LQKENI. The V gene lost 2 bases and the J gene lost 8 bases, with 10 bases spanning the gap. The CDR3 loop spans 14 amino acids. The CDR3 DNA reads as TGTGCCAGCTCACCATTACAGGAGGATTCACCCCTCCACTTT. Its protein is CASSPLQEDSPLHF.

J is TRBJ1-1 and V is TRBV2; 7 bases map to TRBD1. This CDR3 is 15 amino acids long. Germline assignment: CDR1 SNHLY and CDR2 FYNNEI. V lost 6 bases, J lost 0 bases, and 7 bases stayed unmatched. The CDR3 is CASSRDRPMNTEAFF. The CDR3 DNA sequence: TGTGCCAGCAGCCGGGACAGACCGATGAACACTGAAGCTTTCTTT.

The V gene is TRBV7-3, the J gene TRBJ2-1; the D gene is possibly TRBD1 (5 bases). V shed 5 bases and J shed 0 bases, with 14 bases lying between them. CDR1 SGHTA and CDR2 FQGTGA come from the germline V gene. The CDR3 runs to 16 residues. In DNA form, the CDR3 reads TGTGCCAGCAGCCTTGGACAAGCTATCTCCTACAATGAGCAGTTCTTC. Protein: CASSLGQAISYNEQFF.

The chain employs TRBV4-3 and TRBJ2-1, with 15 bases that match TRBD2. After removal of 0 bases from V and 4 bases from J, the junction contained 16 bases not matched to a gene. CDR3 size: 22 residues. Germline-derived CDR1 and CDR2 are LGHNA and YSLEER. DNA of the CDR3: TGCGCCAGCAGCCAAGACTTGCTATCCGGACTAGCGGGAGGGGCCTATTACAATGAGCAGTTCTTC. Amino acids: CASSQDLLSGLAGGAYYNEQFF.

The chain is built from TRBV10-3 and TRBJ2-2; no firm D call. CDR3 length equals 14 residues. CDR1 is ENHRY and CDR2 is SYGVKD in the germline V gene. The V gene lost 2 bases and the J gene lost 0 bases, with 4 bases spanning the gap. The CDR3 DNA sequence: TGTGCCATCAGTGAGGACGCGAACACCGGGGAGCTGTTTTTT. This sequence encodes CAISEDANTGELFF.

The chain couples TRBV30 to TRBJ2-7; the D gene is possibly TRBD1 (6 bases). V lost 5 bases and J lost 3, with 17 bases in between. CDR3 length: 14 residues. Germline V lookup: CDR1 GTSNPN, CDR2 SVGIG (reference sequence). Here the CDR3 reads CAWAADRLNYEQYF. The CDR3 region has the DNA TGTGCCTGGGCCGCAGACAGGTTAAACTACGAGCAGTACTTC. The full variable domain, completed using reference TRBV30 and TRBJ2-7, is SQTIHQWPATLVQPVGSPLSLECTVEGTSNPNLYWYRQAAGRGLQLLFYSVGIGQISSEVPQNLSASRPQDRQFILSSKKLLLSDSGFYLCAWAADRLNYEQYFGPGTRLTVT.

The chain has TRBV30 and TRBJ2-7; D not resolved. The CDR3 is 14 residues long. Trimming stripped 1 base from V and 2 bases from J, with 12 bases between. Germline V gene data show CDR1 as GTSNPN and CDR2 as SVGIG (reference sequence). The CDR3 DNA follows: TGTGCCTGGAGTGAAAGGACGTTCACCTACGAGCAGTACTTC. Translating gives CAWSERTFTYEQYF. The whole variable domain, filled in from reference TRBV30 and TRBJ2-7, reads SQTIHQWPATLVQPVGSPLSLECTVEGTSNPNLYWYRQAAGRGLQLLFYSVGIGQISSEVPQNLSASRPQDRQFILSSKKLLLSDSGFYLCAWSERTFTYEQYFGPGTRLTVT.

This clone was counted a few times. Distinct nucleotide sequences in the sample also encode this CDR3. The CDR3 DNA is TGCGCCAGCAGTCCTCAGGGGGCCTCTGGAAACACCATATATTTT. Its protein product is CASSPQGASGNTIYF. The rearrangement uses TRBV5-1 and TRBJ1-3; TRBD1 aligns across 8 bases. The germline V gene encodes CDR1 SGHRS and CDR2 YFSETQ. The CDR3 extends over 15 amino acids. The J segment lost 0 bases and the V segment lost 5 bases, leaving 4 bases of the junction unmatched. Filled out from reference TRBV5-1 and TRBJ1-3, the complete variable domain reads KAGVTQTPRYLIKTRGQQVTLSCSPISGHRSVSWYQQTPGQGLQFLFEYFSETQRNKGNFPGRFSGRQFSNSRSEMNVSTLELGDSALYLCASSPQGASGNTIYFGEGSWLTVV.

This rearrangement joins TRBV25-1 to TRBJ1-3; the D gene is possibly TRBD1 (6 bases). Trimming left V 5 bases short and J 1 base short, with 9 bases between. The germline V gene encodes CDR1 MGHDK and CDR2 SYGVNS. The CDR3 has 14 residues. Here the CDR3 reads CASSSQGSGNTIYF. CDR3 nucleotides: TGTGCCAGCAGTTCACAGGGTTCTGGAAACACCATATATTTT.

The chain carries TRBV4-1 and TRBJ1-2, with D perhaps TRBD1 (5 bases). This CDR3 contains 18 residues. Germline loops: CDR1 MGHRA, CDR2 YSYEKL. Trimming cost V 1 base and J 6 bases, with 24 bases left between them. The CDR3 DNA follows: TGCGCCAGCAGCCAAGGGATGAGGAGGGGTGCGATGAAGGATGGCTACACCTTC. Encoded protein: CASSQGMRRGAMKDGYTF.

Only one count was recorded for this clone. This sequence joins TRBV7-2 and TRBJ2-1, with D perhaps TRBD2 (6 bases). V lost 5 bases and J lost 13, with 27 bases in between. The CDR3 contains 16 residues. Looked up from germline, CDR1 is SGHTA and CDR2 is FQGNSA. CDR3 protein: CASSPPALRRGGEQFF. CDR3 nucleotides: TGTGCCAGCAGCCCCCCTGCATTGAGGCGGGGCGGTGAACAGTTCTTC.

The V and J genes are TRBV7-2 and TRBJ1-3; D gene ambiguous. The V and J ends lost 5 bases and 4 bases respectively, with 15 bases between them. CDR1 and CDR2 from the germline V gene are SGHTA and FQGNSA. The CDR3 is made up of 15 amino acids. The CDR3 is CASSPPRVIGNTIYF. The CDR3 coding sequence is TGTGCCAGCAGCCCGCCACGAGTGATCGGAAACACCATATATTTT.

The rearrangement links TRBV5-4 to TRBJ2-7, with D possibly matching TRBD1 (5 bases). CDR1 is SGHNT, CDR2 YYREEE, per germline (reference sequence). Trimming cost V 6 bases and J 4 bases, with 17 bases left between them. This CDR3 is 14 amino acids long. DNA for the CDR3: TGTGCCAGCACCCAGCGCCAGGGATCGTACGAGCAGTACTTC. Its translation: CASTQRQGSYEQYF.

V and J are TRBV2 and TRBJ1-2; TRBD1 matches at 7 bases. CDR3 length equals 14 residues. Germline trimming cut 10 bases from V and 0 bases from J; bases unmatched to any gene: 8. The germline gives CDR1 SNHLY, CDR2 FYNNEI. The CDR3 DNA follows: TGTGCCACCGGAGGAACAGGGGCTAACTATGGCTACACCTTC. Translated: CATGGTGANYGYTF.

This clone was counted between two and nine times. This sequence joins TRBV30 and TRBJ1-5, with D unresolved. The germline gives CDR1 GTSNPN, CDR2 SVGIG (reference sequence). The CDR3 has 14 amino acids. Trimming stripped 0 bases from V and 6 bases from J, with 12 bases between. CDR3 residues: CAWSVNLPSQPQHF. The DNA for the CDR3 is TGTGCCTGGAGTGTAAACCTCCCTAGTCAGCCCCAGCATTTT.

The CDR3 protein is CASTAPGQETQYF. CDR3 DNA: TGTGCCAGCACCGCCCCGGGTCAAGAGACCCAGTACTTC. The chain carries TRBV27 and TRBJ2-5; D is undetermined. The CDR3 has 13 amino acids. Trimming stripped 7 bases from V and 2 bases from J, with 11 bases between. CDR1 is MNHEY, CDR2 SMNVEV, per germline (reference sequence).

The rearrangement uses TRBV19 and TRBJ2-7; a possible D gene is TRBD1 (6 bases). V dropped 1 base and J dropped 5 bases, with 18 bases sitting between them. The V gene's germline CDR1 is LNHDA and CDR2 SQIVND (reference sequence). This CDR3 comprises 16 residues. CDR3 sequence (DNA): TGTGCCAGTAGTATAGGTGTCCAGGGGTTCTTCGACGAGCAGTACTTC. Translated, it gives CASSIGVQGFFDEQYF.

The chain employs TRBV27 and TRBJ2-7, with 7 bases that match TRBD2. This CDR3 has 15 residues. V dropped 5 bases and J dropped 3; count of bases not matched to a gene: 10. The germline gives CDR1 MNHEY, CDR2 SMNVEV (reference sequence). CDR3 protein: CASSLSSGGLYEQYF. CDR3 DNA sequence: TGTGCCAGCAGTCTGTCTTCGGGGGGTCTCTACGAGCAGTACTTC.

V is TRBV9 and J is TRBJ2-6; 7 nucleotides match TRBD1. Germline values: CDR1 SGDLS, CDR2 YYNGEE. The CDR3 consists of 16 residues. V lost 4 bases, J lost 2 bases, and 6 bases stayed unmatched. In DNA, the CDR3 is TGTGCCAGCAGCCTTACAACAGGGGCTGGGGCCAACGTCCTGACTTTC. Its translation: CASSLTTGAGANVLTF.

This clone was observed a single time. This chain links TRBV30 with TRBJ2-3; D is unclear. Trimming stripped 1 base from V and 6 bases from J, with 14 bases between. The CDR3 is made up of 14 amino acids. Per the germline V gene, CDR1 is GTSNPN and CDR2 is SVGIG (reference sequence). CDR3 bases: TGTGCCTGGAGTGGATATCCTACTGGGGATACGCAGTATTTT. Amino acids: CAWSGYPTGDTQYF.

On this clone: Other nucleotide sequences in the sample specify the same CDR3. This chain joins TRBV7-2 and TRBJ2-1; tentative D call: TRBD2 (6 bases). The germline CDR1 and CDR2 sequences are SGHTA and FQGNSA. The CDR3 totals 13 residues. The germline V and J ends were trimmed by 3 bases and 3 bases, with 6 bases remaining between them. The CDR3 DNA follows: TGTGCCAGCAGCTTGGACTACTACAATGAGCAGTTCTTC. Encoded protein: CASSLDYYNEQFF.

The chain links TRBV7-3 to TRBJ2-1; D may correspond to TRBD1 or TRBD2 (5 bases each). The CDR3 is 15 residues long. CDR1 SGHTA and CDR2 FQGTGA come from the germline V gene. V was shortened by 1 base and J by 9 bases, with 16 bases between the two germline ends. CDR3 region: CASSLIVGRWAEQFF. The CDR3 DNA follows: TGTGCCAGCAGCTTAATCGTGGGACGGTGGGCTGAGCAGTTCTTC.